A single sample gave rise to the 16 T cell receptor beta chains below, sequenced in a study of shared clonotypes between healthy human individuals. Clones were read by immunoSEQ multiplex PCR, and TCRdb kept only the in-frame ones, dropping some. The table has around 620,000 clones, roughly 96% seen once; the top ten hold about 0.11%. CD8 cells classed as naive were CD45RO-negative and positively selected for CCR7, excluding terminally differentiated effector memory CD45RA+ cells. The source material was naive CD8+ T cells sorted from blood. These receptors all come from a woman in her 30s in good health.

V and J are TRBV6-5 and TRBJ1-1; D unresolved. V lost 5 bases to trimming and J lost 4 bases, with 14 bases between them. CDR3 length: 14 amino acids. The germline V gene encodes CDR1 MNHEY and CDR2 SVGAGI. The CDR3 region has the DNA TGTGCCAGCAGTCCCAGCGGCGAGGCCACTGAAGCTTTCTTT. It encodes CASSPSGEATEAFF.

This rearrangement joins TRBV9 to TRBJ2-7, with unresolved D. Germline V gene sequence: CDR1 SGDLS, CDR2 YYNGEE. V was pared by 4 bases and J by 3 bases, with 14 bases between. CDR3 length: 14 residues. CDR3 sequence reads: CASSPLVRSYEQYF. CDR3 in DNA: TGTGCCAGCAGCCCGTTGGTCCGGAGCTACGAGCAGTACTTC.

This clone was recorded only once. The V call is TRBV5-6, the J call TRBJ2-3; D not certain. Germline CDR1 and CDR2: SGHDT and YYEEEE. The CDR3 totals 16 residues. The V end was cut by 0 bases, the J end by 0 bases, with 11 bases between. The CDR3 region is CASSLEEIWSTDTQYF. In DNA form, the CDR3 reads TGTGCCAGCAGCTTGGAGGAGATTTGGAGCACAGATACGCAGTATTTT.

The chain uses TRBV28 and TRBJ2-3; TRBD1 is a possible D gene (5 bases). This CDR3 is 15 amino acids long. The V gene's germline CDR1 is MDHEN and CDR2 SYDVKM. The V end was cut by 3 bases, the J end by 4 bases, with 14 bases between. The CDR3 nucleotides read TGTGCCAGCAGTTTTGGCAGGGTGGGCGCAGATACGCAGTATTTT. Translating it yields CASSFGRVGADTQYF.

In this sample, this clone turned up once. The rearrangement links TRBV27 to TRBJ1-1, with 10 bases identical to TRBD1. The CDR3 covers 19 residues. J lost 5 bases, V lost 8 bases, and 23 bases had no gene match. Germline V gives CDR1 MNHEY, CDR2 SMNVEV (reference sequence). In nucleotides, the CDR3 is TGTGCCAGCGACCTAGGTCCGGGACAGGGGTCACGGGTAAGGACTGAAGCTTTCTTT. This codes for CASDLGPGQGSRVRTEAFF.

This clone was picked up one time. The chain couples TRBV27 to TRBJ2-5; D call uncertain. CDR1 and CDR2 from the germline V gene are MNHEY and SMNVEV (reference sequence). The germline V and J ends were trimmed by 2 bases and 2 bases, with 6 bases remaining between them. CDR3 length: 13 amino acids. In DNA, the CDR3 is TGTGCCAGCAGTTTAGGTACACAAGAGACCCAGTACTTC. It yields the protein CASSLGTQETQYF.

The CDR3 bases are TGCGCCAGCAGCCAGGGACTTCGCTACGAGCAGTACTTC. Amino acid sequence: CASSQGLRYEQYF. The genes are TRBV4-1 and TRBJ2-7; perhaps TRBD2 as D (6 bases). Looked up from germline, CDR1 is MGHRA and CDR2 is YSYEKL. CDR3 length: 13 residues. Trimming took off 3 bases at V and 3 bases at J, with 9 bases between the two ends.

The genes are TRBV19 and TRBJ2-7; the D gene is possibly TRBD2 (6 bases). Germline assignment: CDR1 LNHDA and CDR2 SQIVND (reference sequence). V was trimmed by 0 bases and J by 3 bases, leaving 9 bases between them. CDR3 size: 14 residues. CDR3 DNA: TGTGCCAGTAGTATAGATAGTAGCGGCTACGAGCAGTACTTC. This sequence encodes CASSIDSSGYEQYF.

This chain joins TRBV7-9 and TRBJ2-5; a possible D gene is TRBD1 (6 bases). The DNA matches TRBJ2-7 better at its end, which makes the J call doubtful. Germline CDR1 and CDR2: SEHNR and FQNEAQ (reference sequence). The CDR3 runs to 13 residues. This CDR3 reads CASSTGTEYEQYF. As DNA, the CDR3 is TGTGCCAGCAGCACAGGGACCGAGTACGAGCAGTACTTC.

CDR3 coding DNA: TGTGCCAGCAGCTTCGGGGTAGGGGTCACTGAAGCTTTCTTT. Its translation: CASSFGVGVTEAFF. The chain couples TRBV11-1 to TRBJ1-1; D perhaps matches TRBD1 (5 bases). CDR3 length: 14 residues. Looked up from germline, CDR1 is SGHAT and CDR2 is FQDESV (reference sequence). V lost 3 bases to trimming and J lost 4 bases, with 12 bases between them.

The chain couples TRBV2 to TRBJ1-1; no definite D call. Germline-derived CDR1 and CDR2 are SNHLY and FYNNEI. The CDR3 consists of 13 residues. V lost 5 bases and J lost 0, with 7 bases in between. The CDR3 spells CASSHILNTEAFF. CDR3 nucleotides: TGTGCCAGCAGTCATATCCTGAACACTGAAGCTTTCTTT.

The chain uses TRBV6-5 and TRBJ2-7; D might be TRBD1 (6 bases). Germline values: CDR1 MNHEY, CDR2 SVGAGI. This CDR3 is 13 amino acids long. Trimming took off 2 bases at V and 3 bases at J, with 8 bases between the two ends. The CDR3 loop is CASSYGTNYEQYF. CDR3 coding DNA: TGTGCCAGCAGTTACGGGACAAACTACGAGCAGTACTTC.

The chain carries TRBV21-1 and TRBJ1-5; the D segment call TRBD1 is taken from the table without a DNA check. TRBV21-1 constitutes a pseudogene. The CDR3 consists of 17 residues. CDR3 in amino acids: CASSEDTFWFSNQPQHF. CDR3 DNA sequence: TGTGCCAGCAGCGAGGACACTTTTTGGTTTAGCAATCAGCCCCAGCATTTT.

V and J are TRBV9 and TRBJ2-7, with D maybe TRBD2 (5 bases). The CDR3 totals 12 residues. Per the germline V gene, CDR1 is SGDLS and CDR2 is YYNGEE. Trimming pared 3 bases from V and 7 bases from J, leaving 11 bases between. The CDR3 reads CASSATEEEQYF. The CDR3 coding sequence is TGTGCCAGCAGCGCGACGGAGGAGGAGCAGTACTTC. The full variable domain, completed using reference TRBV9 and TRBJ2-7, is DSGVTQTPKHLITATGQRVTLRCSPRSGDLSVYWYQQSLDQGLQFLIQYYNGEERAKGNILERFSAQQFPDLHSELNLSSLELGDSALYFCASSATEEEQYFGPGTRLTVT.

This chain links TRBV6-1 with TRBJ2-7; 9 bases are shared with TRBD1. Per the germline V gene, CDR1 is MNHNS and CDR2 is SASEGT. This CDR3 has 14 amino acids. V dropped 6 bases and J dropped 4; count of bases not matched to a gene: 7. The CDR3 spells CASRGDRGSYEQYF. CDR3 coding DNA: TGTGCCAGCAGGGGCGACAGGGGGAGTTACGAGCAGTACTTC.

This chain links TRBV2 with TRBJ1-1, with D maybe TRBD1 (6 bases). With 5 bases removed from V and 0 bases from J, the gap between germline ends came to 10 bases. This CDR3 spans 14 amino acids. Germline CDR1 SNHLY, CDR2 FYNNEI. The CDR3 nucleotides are TGTGCCAGCAGTCCTCAGGGGATGAACACTGAAGCTTTCTTT. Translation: CASSPQGMNTEAFF.